This entry describes one TCR beta chain. Antigen unknown. Germline assignment: CDR1 LGHNA and CDR2 YSLEER. This CDR3 is 16 amino acids long. The V gene lost 0 bases and the J gene lost 4 bases, with 13 bases spanning the gap. Sequenced by immunoSEQ multiplex PCR; TCRdb stores in-frame clones only, minus some. The data hold about 84,000 clones, with approximately 90% observed a single time. These data belong to a study of T cell responses to AZD1222 COVID-19 vaccine. Study-wide results and caveats: There were mostly white British donors and more females than males, and clonal diversity was possibly underestimated. Just a handful of AZD1222 recipients were seropositive at baseline.

The genes are TRBV4-3 and TRBJ2-1; TRBD1 is a possible D gene (6 bases). This receptor was identified in an adult who received the AZD1222 COVID-19 vaccine. The source was peripheral blood, collected 28 days after the second AZD1222 dose. CDR3 DNA: TGCGCCAGCAGCCAAGATCGTGGGGACACGTACAATGAGCAGTTCTTC. This translates into CASSQDRGDTYNEQFF.